This entry lists 5 T cell receptor beta chains sequenced from one sample in a study of CD8 T cells in ankylosing spondylitis. These TCRs are of unknown antigen specificity. TCRdb analysed the 5' RACE reads with MiXCR anew, one entry per CDR3 protein. Of under 450,000 distinct CDR3 sequences listed, approximately 17% are singletons. Study outcomes and limitations: A motif in TCR beta, a set of under ten highly homologous variants, appeared characteristic of ankylosing spondylitis blood.

Sequenced sample: blood, either unsorted or a sorted T cell fraction (not recorded which). All receptors derive from a male donor with ankylosing spondylitis.

This clonotype was counted a few times. The gene calls are TRBV3-1 and TRBJ2-7; 10 bases match TRBD2. The CDR3 has 13 residues. With V trimmed by 2 bases and J by 5 bases, 0 bases remained unmatched. The germline CDR1 and CDR2 sequences are LGHDT and YNNKEL (reference sequence). The CDR3 DNA reads TGTGCCAGCAGCCAAACTAGCGGGAACGAGCAGTACTTC. The encoded protein is CASSQTSGNEQYF.

This clonotype was detected a few times. V and J are TRBV7-2 and TRBJ2-1, with TRBD2 matching 7 bases. Germline V gene sequence: CDR1 SGHTA, CDR2 FQGNSA. CDR3 length: 15 amino acids. Germline trimming cut 3 bases from V and 0 bases from J; bases unmatched to any gene: 2. The CDR3 sequence: CASSFGDYSYNEQFF. In nucleotides, the CDR3 is TGTGCCAGCAGCTTTGGGGACTACTCCTACAATGAGCAGTTCTTC.

This clonotype was found a few times. V gene TRBV29-1 combines with J gene TRBJ1-2; D is possibly TRBD1 (5 bases). Germline V gene data show CDR1 as SQVTM and CDR2 as ANQGSEA. V lost 2 bases and J 5 bases, leaving 24 bases between the germline ends. CDR3 size: 17 residues. The CDR3 spells CSVEIVTGGWGYYGYTF. The DNA for the CDR3 is TGCAGCGTTGAAATAGTCACAGGAGGTTGGGGCTATTATGGCTACACCTTC. Full variable domain (rest looked up from reference TRBV29-1 and TRBJ1-2): SAVISQKPSRDICQRGTSLTIQCQVDSQVTMMFWYRQQPGQSLTLIATANQGSEATYESGFVIDKFPISRPNLTFSTLTVSNMSPEDSSIYLCSVEIVTGGWGYYGYTFGSGTRLTVV.

The genes are TRBV7-9 and TRBJ2-2, with D tentatively TRBD2 (5 bases). Per the germline V gene, CDR1 is SEHNR and CDR2 is FQNEAQ (reference sequence). CDR3 size: 13 residues. V was cut by 6 bases and J by 4 bases, with 9 bases left in between. CDR3 nucleotides: TGTGCCAGCAGGGGAGATGGCACCGGGGAGCTGTTTTTT. It is translated as CASRGDGTGELFF.

This clonotype has just a few counts. The V and J genes are TRBV6-5 and TRBJ1-4, with TRBD1 as a possible D gene (5 bases). In germline, CDR1 is MNHEY, CDR2 SVGAGI. V was trimmed by 5 bases and J by 9 bases, leaving 13 bases between them. This CDR3 spans 13 amino acids. CDR3 protein: CASSNGDVKKLFF. The CDR3 DNA follows: TGTGCCAGCAGTAACGGGGACGTGAAAAAACTGTTTTTT.